Below, one TCR beta chain is given with its context. Antigen: not known. The sample belongs to a study of spatial heterogeneity in lung cancer. Study findings and constraints: The study found that expanded intratumoral alpha and beta TCR counts tracked tumor mutation counts.

In germline, CDR1 is MNHEY, CDR2 SVGAGI. J was trimmed by 7 bases and V by 7 bases; bases with no gene match: 4. CDR3 length: 13 residues. Time point indicated: sample taken at primary tumor resection. The authors sequenced whole RNA from tumor, nontumor lung or frozen PBMC without sorting. One entry per CDR3 protein, called by TCRdb with MiXCR from the 5' RACE reads. The sample has fewer than 10,000 distinct CDR3 sequences; roughly 4.3% are singletons. Specimen: lung tumor tissue, collected at surgery. This clonotype was sampled from a female donor with early-stage non-small cell lung cancer. The chain is built from TRBV6-5 and TRBJ1-6; 7 bases match TRBD1. CDR3 coding DNA: TGTGCCAGCACCGGACAGGCAAATTCACCCCTCCACTTT. It is translated as CASTGQANSPLHF.